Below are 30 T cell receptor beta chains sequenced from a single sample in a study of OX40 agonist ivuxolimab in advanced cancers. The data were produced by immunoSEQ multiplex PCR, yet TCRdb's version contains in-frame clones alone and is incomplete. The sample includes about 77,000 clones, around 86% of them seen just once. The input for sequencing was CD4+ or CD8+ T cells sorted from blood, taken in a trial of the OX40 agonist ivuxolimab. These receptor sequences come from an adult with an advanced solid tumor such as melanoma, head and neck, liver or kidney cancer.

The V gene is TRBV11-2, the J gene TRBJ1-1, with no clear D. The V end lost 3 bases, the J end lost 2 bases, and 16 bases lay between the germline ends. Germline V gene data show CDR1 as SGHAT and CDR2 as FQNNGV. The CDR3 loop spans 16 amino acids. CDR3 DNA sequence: TGTGCCAGCAGCTTGACACGGGGTGTTAGAAACACTGAAGCTTTCTTT. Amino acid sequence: CASSLTRGVRNTEAFF.

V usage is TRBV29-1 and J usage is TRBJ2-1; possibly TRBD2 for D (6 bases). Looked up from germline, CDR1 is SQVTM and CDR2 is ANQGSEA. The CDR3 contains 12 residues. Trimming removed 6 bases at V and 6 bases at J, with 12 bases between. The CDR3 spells CSVQQGGNEQFF. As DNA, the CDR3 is TGCAGCGTGCAGCAGGGAGGCAATGAGCAGTTCTTC.

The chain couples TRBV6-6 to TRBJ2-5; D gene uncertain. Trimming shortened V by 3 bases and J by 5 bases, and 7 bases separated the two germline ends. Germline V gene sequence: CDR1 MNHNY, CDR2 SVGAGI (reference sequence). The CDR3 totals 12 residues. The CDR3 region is CASSYRDETQYF. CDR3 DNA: TGTGCCAGCAGTTATCGAGACGAGACCCAGTACTTC.

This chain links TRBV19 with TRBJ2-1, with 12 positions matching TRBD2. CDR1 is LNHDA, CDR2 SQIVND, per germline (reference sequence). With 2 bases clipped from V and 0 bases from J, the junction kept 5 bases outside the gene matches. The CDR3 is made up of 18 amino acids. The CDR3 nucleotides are TGTGCCAGTAGTATAACCCTGACTAGCGGGAGCTCCTACAATGAGCAGTTCTTC. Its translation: CASSITLTSGSSYNEQFF.

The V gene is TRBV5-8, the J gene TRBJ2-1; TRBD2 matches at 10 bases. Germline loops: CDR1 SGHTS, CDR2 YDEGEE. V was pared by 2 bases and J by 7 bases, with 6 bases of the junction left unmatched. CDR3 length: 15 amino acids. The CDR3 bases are TGTGCCAGCAGCTTACCGGGACTAGCGAAGAATGAGCAGTTCTTC. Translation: CASSLPGLAKNEQFF.

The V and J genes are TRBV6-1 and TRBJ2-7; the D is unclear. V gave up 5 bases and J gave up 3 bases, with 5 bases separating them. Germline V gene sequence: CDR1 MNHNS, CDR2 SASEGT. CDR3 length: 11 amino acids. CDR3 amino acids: CASSFNYEQYF. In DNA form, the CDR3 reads TGTGCCAGCAGTTTTAACTACGAGCAGTACTTC.

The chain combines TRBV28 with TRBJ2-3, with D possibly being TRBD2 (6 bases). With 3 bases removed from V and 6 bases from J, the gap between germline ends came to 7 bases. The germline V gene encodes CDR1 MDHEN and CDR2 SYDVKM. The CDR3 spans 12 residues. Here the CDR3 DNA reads TGTGCCAGCAGTTTTGCGGGGGATACGCAGTATTTT. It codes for CASSFAGDTQYF.

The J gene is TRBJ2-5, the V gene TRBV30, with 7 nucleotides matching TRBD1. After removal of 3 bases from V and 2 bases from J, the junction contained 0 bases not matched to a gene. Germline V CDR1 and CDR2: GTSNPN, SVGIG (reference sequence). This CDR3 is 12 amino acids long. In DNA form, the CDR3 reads TGTGCCTGGAGGGGACAGCAAGAGACCCAGTACTTC. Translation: CAWRGQQETQYF.

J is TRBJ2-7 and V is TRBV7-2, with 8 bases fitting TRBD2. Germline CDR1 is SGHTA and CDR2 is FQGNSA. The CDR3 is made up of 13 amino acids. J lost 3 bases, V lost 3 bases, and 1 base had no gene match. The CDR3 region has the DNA TGTGCCAGCAGCTTTCGGGAGGGCTACGAGCAGTACTTC. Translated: CASSFREGYEQYF.

The CDR3, as DNA: TGCGCCAGCAGCTTGGTTCGGGCGGCAGATACGCAGTATTTT. Its protein product is CASSLVRAADTQYF. This chain joins TRBV5-1 and TRBJ2-3; D not certain. This CDR3 contains 14 residues. Trimming removed 0 bases at V and 4 bases at J, with 9 bases between. In germline, CDR1 is SGHRS, CDR2 YFSETQ.

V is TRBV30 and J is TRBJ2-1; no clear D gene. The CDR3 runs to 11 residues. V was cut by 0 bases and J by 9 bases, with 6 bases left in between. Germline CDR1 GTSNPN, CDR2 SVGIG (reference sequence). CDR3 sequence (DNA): TGTGCCTGGAGTGTACTGAGTGAGCAGTTCTTC. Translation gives CAWSVLSEQFF.

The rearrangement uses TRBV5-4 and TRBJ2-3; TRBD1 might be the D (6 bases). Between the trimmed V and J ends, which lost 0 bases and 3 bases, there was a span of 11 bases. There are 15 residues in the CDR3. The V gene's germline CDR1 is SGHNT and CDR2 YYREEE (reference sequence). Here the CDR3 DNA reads TGTGCCAGCAGCTTGGGGATAAGGGGGACAGATACGCAGTATTTT. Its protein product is CASSLGIRGTDTQYF.

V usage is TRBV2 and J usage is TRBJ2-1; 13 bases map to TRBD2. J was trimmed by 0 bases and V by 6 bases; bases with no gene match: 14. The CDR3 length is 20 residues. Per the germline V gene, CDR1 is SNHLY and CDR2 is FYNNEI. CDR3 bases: TGTGCCAGCAGGGCTGGACTAGCGGGGGACACGGGTCGCTCCTACAATGAGCAGTTCTTC. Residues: CASRAGLAGDTGRSYNEQFF.

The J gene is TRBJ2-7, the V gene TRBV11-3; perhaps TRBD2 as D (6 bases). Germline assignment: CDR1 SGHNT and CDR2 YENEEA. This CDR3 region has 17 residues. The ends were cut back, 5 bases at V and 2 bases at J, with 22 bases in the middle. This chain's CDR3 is CASSLQSGTANTYEQYF. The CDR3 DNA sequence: TGTGCCAGCAGCCTTCAATCTGGGACTGCGAATACCTACGAGCAGTACTTC.

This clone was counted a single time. For the CDR3, the DNA is TGTGCCAGCAGTTACCCAAAAAGACGGAACCTACGCGAGCAGTACTTC. Its protein product is CASSYPKRRNLREQYF. This chain connects TRBV6-5 to TRBJ2-7; D unclear. There are 16 residues in the CDR3. Germline CDR1 MNHEY, CDR2 SVGAGI. V shed 2 bases and J shed 6 bases, with 20 bases lying between them.

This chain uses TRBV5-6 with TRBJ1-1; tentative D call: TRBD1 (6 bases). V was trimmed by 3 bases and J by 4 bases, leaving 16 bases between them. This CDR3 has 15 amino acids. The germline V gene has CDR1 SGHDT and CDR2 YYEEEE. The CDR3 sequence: CASSSTYTGTTEAFF. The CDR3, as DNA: TGTGCCAGCAGCTCTACATACACAGGGACCACTGAAGCTTTCTTT.

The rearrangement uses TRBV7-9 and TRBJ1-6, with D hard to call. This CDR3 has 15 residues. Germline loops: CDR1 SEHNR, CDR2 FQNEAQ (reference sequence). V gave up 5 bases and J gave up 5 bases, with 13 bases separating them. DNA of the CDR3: TGTGCCAGCAGCCTCCACATCGGGGATAATTCACCCCTCCACTTT. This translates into CASSLHIGDNSPLHF.

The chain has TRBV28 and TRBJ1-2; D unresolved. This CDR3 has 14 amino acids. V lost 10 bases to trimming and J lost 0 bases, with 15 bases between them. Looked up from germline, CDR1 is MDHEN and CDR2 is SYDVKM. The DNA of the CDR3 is TGTGCCACAGCAAGGGTGGGAGCTAACTATGGCTACACCTTC. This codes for CATARVGANYGYTF.

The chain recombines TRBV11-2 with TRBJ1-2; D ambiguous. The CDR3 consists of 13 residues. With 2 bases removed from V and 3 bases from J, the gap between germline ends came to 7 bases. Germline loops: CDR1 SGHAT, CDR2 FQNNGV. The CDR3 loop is CASSLLSDYGYTF. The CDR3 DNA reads TGTGCCAGCAGCTTACTGTCCGACTATGGCTACACCTTC. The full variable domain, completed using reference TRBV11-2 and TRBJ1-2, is EAGVAQSPRYKIIEKRQSVAFWCNPISGHATLYWYQQILGQGPKLLIQFQNNGVVDDSQLPKDRFSAERLKGVDSTLKIQPAKLEDSAVYLCASSLLSDYGYTFGSGTRLTVV.

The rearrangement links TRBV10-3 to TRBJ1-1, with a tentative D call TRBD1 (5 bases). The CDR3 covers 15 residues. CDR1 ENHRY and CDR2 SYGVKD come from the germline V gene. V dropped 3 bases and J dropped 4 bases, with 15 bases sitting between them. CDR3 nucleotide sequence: TGTGCCATCAGTGACCAGGCCGCCGGGGGCACTGAAGCTTTCTTT. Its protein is CAISDQAAGGTEAFF.

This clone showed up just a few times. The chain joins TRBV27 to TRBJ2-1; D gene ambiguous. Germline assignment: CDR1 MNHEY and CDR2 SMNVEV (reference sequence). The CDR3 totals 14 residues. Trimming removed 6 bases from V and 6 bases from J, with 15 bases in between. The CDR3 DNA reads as TGTGCCAGCAGACTCTCGCGTGCCCCCAATGAGCAGTTCTTC. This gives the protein CASRLSRAPNEQFF.

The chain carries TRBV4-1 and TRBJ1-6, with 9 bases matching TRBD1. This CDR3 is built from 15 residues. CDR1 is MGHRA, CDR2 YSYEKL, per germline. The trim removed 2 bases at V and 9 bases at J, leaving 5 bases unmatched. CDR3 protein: CASSQPDRGSSPLHF. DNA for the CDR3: TGCGCCAGCAGCCAACCGGACAGGGGTAGTTCACCCCTCCACTTT.

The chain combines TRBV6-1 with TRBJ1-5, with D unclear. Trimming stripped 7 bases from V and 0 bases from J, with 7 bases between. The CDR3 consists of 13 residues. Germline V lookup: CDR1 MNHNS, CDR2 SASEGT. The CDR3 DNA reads TGTGCCAGCAAACAATATAGCAATCAGCCCCAGCATTTT. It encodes CASKQYSNQPQHF.

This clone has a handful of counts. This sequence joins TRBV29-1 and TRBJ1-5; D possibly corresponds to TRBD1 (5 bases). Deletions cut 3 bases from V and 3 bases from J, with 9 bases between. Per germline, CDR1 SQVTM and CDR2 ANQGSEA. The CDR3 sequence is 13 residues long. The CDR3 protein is CSVDQGFNQPQHF. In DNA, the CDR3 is TGCAGCGTTGACCAGGGCTTCAATCAGCCCCAGCATTTT.

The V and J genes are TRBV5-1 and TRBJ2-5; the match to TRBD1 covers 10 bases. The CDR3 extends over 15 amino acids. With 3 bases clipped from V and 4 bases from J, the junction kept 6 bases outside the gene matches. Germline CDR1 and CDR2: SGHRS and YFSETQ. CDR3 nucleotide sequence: TGCGCCAGCAGCTCTCCGGGACAGGGGTTAGAGACCCAGTACTTC. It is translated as CASSSPGQGLETQYF.

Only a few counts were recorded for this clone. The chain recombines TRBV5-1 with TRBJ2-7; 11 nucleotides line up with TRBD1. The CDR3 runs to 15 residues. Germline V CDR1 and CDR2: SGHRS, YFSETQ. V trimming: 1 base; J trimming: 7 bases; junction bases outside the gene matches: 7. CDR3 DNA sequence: TGCGCCAGCAGCTTGAAGGGACAGGGGGGTAGAGAGCAGTACTTC. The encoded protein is CASSLKGQGGREQYF.

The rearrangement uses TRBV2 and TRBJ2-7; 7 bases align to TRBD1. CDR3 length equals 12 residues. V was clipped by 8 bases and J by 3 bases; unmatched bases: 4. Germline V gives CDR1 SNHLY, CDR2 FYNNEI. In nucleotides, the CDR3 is TGTGCCAGCGCCCCAGGGGGCTACGAGCAGTACTTC. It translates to CASAPGGYEQYF.

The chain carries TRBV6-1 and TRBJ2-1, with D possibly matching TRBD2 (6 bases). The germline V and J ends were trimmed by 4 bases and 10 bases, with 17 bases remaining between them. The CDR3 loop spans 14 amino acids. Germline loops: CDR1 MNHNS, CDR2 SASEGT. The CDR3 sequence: CASSVGSHVGEQFF. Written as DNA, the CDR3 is TGTGCCAGCAGTGTCGGGAGTCACGTAGGCGAGCAGTTCTTC.

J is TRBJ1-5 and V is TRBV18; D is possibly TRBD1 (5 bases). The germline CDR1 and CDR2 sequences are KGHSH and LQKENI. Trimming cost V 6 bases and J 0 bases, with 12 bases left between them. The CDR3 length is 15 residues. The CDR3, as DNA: TGTGCCAGCTCGCGGACACCCTATAGCAATCAGCCCCAGCATTTT. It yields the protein CASSRTPYSNQPQHF.

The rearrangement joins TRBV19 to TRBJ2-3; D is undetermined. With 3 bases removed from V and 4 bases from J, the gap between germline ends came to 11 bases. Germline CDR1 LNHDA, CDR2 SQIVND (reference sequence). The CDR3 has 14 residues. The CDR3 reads CASSIPDWADTQYF. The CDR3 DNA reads TGTGCCAGTAGTATCCCCGACTGGGCAGATACGCAGTATTTT. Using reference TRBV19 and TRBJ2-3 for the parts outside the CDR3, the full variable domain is DGGITQSPKYLFRKEGQNVTLSCEQNLNHDAMYWYRQDPGQGLRLIYYSQIVNDFQKGDIAEGYSVSREKKESFPLTVTSAQKNPTAFYLCASSIPDWADTQYFGPGTRLTVL.